A selection of T cell receptor beta chains follows, all from one sample in a study of blood T cell repertoires in COVID-19. Clones were sequenced by immunoSEQ multiplex PCR, and TCRdb holds only the in-frame ones, with some missing. Here the sample spans around 200,000 clones, around 90% being singletons. Material: peripheral blood. The source is a man aged 35 to 55 with acute or convalescent COVID-19. Each CDR3 is given with its conserved first and last residue. The D gene is left open where the match is weak. Rows may omit the clone size; those that give it use once, few, many or a size class.

V: TRBV6-2/TRBV6-3
J: TRBJ2-2
D: TRBD2
size: -
CDR3: CASSYSRRGGWTGELFF
DNA: TGTGCCAGCAGTTACTCGAGGCGCGGGGGTTGGACCGGGGAGCTGTTTTTT

V: TRBV27
J: TRBJ1-3
D: -
size: -
CDR3: CASSSRDSGNTIYF
DNA: TGTGCCAGCAGTTCCAGGGATTCGGGAAACACCATATATTTT

V: TRBV10-3
J: TRBJ1-6
D: -
size: once
CDR3: CAIGPEALSPLHF
DNA: TGTGCCATCGGTCCCGAGGCCCTTTCACCCCTCCACTTT

V: TRBV19
J: TRBJ2-7
D: -
size: -
CDR3: CASRIIDSPLGEQYF
DNA: TGTGCCAGTAGGATCATCGACAGCCCCCTGGGAGAGCAGTACTTC

V: TRBV15
J: TRBJ1-4
D: TRBD1
size: once
CDR3: CATSAWTGGNEKLFF
DNA: TGTGCCACCAGCGCCTGGACAGGGGGAAATGAAAAACTGTTTTTT

V: TRBV28
J: TRBJ2-7
D: -
size: -
CDR3: CASSGSGDMKIYEQYF
DNA: TGTGCCAGCAGTGGGTCAGGGGATATGAAGATCTACGAGCAGTACTTC

V: TRBV10-1
J: TRBJ2-1
D: -
size: -
CDR3: CASSGLGRNEQFF
DNA: TGCGCCAGCAGTGGTCTGGGGCGCAATGAGCAGTTCTTC

V: TRBV5-1
J: TRBJ1-1
D: TRBD1
size: once
CDR3: CASSLASGGGTEAFF
DNA: TGCGCCAGCAGCTTGGCCTCAGGGGGTGGGACTGAAGCTTTCTTT

V: TRBV5-5
J: TRBJ2-2
D: -
size: -
CDR3: CASFRGGNTGELFF
DNA: TGTGCCAGCTTCCGAGGGGGAAACACCGGGGAGCTGTTTTTT

V: TRBV30
J: TRBJ2-3
D: TRBD2
size: -
CDR3: CALGASGGKPRGTDTQYF
DNA: TGTGCCTTGGGGGCTAGCGGGGGAAAACCTAGGGGCACAGATACGCAGTATTTT

V: TRBV18
J: TRBJ1-1
D: TRBD1
size: -
CDR3: CASSPRTGGMNTEAFF
DNA: TGTGCCAGCTCACCAAGGACAGGGGGGATGAACACTGAAGCTTTCTTT

V: TRBV11-2
J: TRBJ1-5
D: TRBD1
size: -
CDR3: CASSLGQGLSNQPQHF
DNA: TGTGCCAGCAGCCTTGGACAGGGCCTTAGCAATCAGCCCCAGCATTTT